One sample yielded the 32 T cell receptor beta chains listed below, sequenced in a study of cytomegalovirus exposure and HLA in healthy donors. The repertoire was sequenced with immunoSEQ multiplex PCR; TCRdb's copy has only in-frame clones and lacks some. The table has 150,000 or so clones, around 93% seen once; the top ten hold 1.5% to 2%. Sequenced: PBMCs. All receptors come from a man aged 18 to 29 in good health and CMV-seropositive.

This chain links TRBV2 with TRBJ1-4, with D possibly TRBD1 on 6 matching bases. This CDR3 region has 14 residues. Trimming shortened V by 6 bases and J by 5 bases, and 13 bases separated the two germline ends. Per the germline V gene, CDR1 is SNHLY and CDR2 is FYNNEI. CDR3 DNA: TGTGCCAGCAGAGGACAGTCGGGCAATGAAAAACTGTTTTTT. Protein: CASRGQSGNEKLFF.

CDR3 DNA: TGTGCCTGGAGTTCGGATCTCTGGAGCCGACCCACTCGGTCGAATGGCTACACCTTC. Translation gives CAWSSDLWSRPTRSNGYTF. The chain is built from TRBV30 and TRBJ1-2, with D unresolved. The CDR3 sequence is 19 residues long. Deletions cut 2 bases from V and 6 bases from J, with 31 bases between. CDR1 is GTSNPN, CDR2 SVGIG, per germline (reference sequence).

The chain is built from TRBV2 and TRBJ2-3, with D tentatively TRBD2 (7 bases). The CDR3 consists of 14 residues. Germline V gene lookup returns CDR1 SNHLY and CDR2 FYNNEI. The ends were cut back, 10 bases at V and 0 bases at J, with 14 bases in the middle. CDR3 in DNA: TGTGCCATCAAGGGGGGGCTAAGCACAGATACGCAGTATTTT. It translates to CAIKGGLSTDTQYF.

This chain connects TRBV6-5 to TRBJ1-5; 9 nucleotides agree with TRBD1. Germline CDR1 MNHEY, CDR2 SVGAGI. V was pared by 6 bases and J by 5 bases, with 2 bases of the junction left unmatched. CDR3 length: 13 amino acids. CDR3 amino acids: CASRTGGYQPQHF. CDR3 in DNA: TGTGCCAGCAGGACAGGGGGATATCAGCCCCAGCATTTT.

This rearrangement joins TRBV10-3 to TRBJ2-2, with 9 positions matching TRBD1. The CDR3 runs to 16 residues. The V segment lost 4 bases and the J segment 5 bases; nucleotides outside the gene matches: 8. The germline V gene encodes CDR1 ENHRY and CDR2 SYGVKD. CDR3 loop: CAISVGQGSWTGELFF. Written as DNA, the CDR3 is TGTGCCATCAGTGTGGGACAGGGTAGCTGGACCGGGGAGCTGTTTTTT.

The sample holds one count of this clone. The gene calls are TRBV28 and TRBJ1-2; D remains ambiguous. The CDR3 sequence is 11 residues long. V gave up 3 bases and J gave up 7 bases, with 6 bases separating them. Germline V lookup: CDR1 MDHEN, CDR2 SYDVKM. The CDR3 spells CASSFTGGYTF. The DNA for the CDR3 is TGTGCCAGCAGTTTTACTGGTGGCTACACCTTC.

Notes on this clone: One junction end does not reproduce the germline sequence, and a read error may be involved. The rearrangement joins TRBV6-1 to TRBJ2-7; TRBD1 matches at 8 bases. The CDR3 loop spans 14 amino acids. Per the germline V gene, CDR1 is MNHNS and CDR2 is SASEGT. CDR3 nucleotides: TGTGCCAGCAGCCTCGGACAGGGTGGGGTAGCGGAGGTTTTC. Its translation: CASSLGQGGVAEVF.

J is TRBJ1-1 and V is TRBV6-5; D possibly corresponds to TRBD1 (5 bases). Germline V gives CDR1 MNHEY, CDR2 SVGAGI. CDR3 length: 13 amino acids. Trimming pared 4 bases from V and 3 bases from J, leaving 9 bases between. In nucleotides, the CDR3 is TGTGCCAGCAGTTGGGCAGGGTACACTGAAGCTTTCTTT. It encodes CASSWAGYTEAFF.

This clone has only one observation. The rearrangement joins TRBV4-1 to TRBJ2-3; 10 bases map to TRBD2. Germline V CDR1 and CDR2: MGHRA, YSYEKL. The CDR3 runs to 18 residues. With V trimmed by 1 base and J by 1 base, 8 bases remained unmatched. The CDR3: CASSQVRTGTSGTDTQYF. CDR3 sequence (DNA): TGCGCCAGCAGCCAAGTAAGAACCGGGACTAGCGGCACAGATACGCAGTATTTT.

The rearrangement uses TRBV6-1 and TRBJ1-1; 8 bases match TRBD1. In germline, CDR1 is MNHNS, CDR2 SASEGT. This CDR3 comprises 13 residues. The junction had 2 bases not matched to a gene; V was cut back by 5 bases and J by 3 bases. CDR3 in amino acids: CASSKDRDTEAFF. DNA of the CDR3: TGTGCCAGCAGTAAGGACAGGGACACTGAAGCTTTCTTT.

This sequence joins TRBV28 and TRBJ2-1; the match to TRBD2 covers 13 bases. Germline CDR1 MDHEN, CDR2 SYDVKM. V was clipped by 4 bases and J by 7 bases; unmatched bases: 4. The CDR3 runs to 15 residues. Here the CDR3 DNA reads TGTGCCAGCAGTTCCCTGACTAGCGGGAGGAATGAGCAGTTCTTC. Translating it yields CASSSLTSGRNEQFF.

The chain couples TRBV7-9 to TRBJ2-4, with D perhaps TRBD2 (5 bases). The CDR3 is made up of 16 amino acids. V lost 1 base, J lost 0 bases, and 10 bases lay in between. The germline gives CDR1 SEHNR, CDR2 FQNEAQ (reference sequence). The CDR3 protein is CASSLVGLLAKNIQYF. CDR3 DNA sequence: TGTGCCAGCAGCTTAGTCGGACTGTTAGCCAAAAACATTCAGTACTTC.

This chain connects TRBV6-5 to TRBJ2-5, with unresolved D. The CDR3 runs 14 residues. Trimming pared 0 bases from V and 4 bases from J, leaving 9 bases between. Germline CDR1 is MNHEY and CDR2 is SVGAGI. CDR3 amino acids: CASSYSPERETQYF. In DNA form, the CDR3 reads TGTGCCAGCAGTTACTCACCAGAAAGAGAGACCCAGTACTTC.

J is TRBJ2-3 and V is TRBV13, with TRBD1 matching 12 bases. V shed 3 bases and J 8 bases; nucleotides not matched to a gene: 6. The CDR3 consists of 15 residues. Per the germline V gene, CDR1 is PRHDT and CDR2 is FYEKMQ (reference sequence). In DNA form, the CDR3 reads TGTGCCAGCAGCTTGGGGGACAGGGGGCGTGGTACGCAGTATTTT. This encodes CASSLGDRGRGTQYF.

CDR3 region: CASSLLQAGGPNTGELFF. The DNA of the CDR3 is TGTGCCAGCAGTTTACTCCAAGCGGGAGGGCCTAACACCGGGGAGCTGTTTTTT. V and J are TRBV27 and TRBJ2-2, with 10 bases aligning to TRBD2. V lost 2 bases to trimming and J lost 2 bases; unmatched junction nucleotides: 8. CDR1 is MNHEY, CDR2 SMNVEV, per germline (reference sequence). This CDR3 has 18 amino acids.

The chain uses TRBV2 and TRBJ2-1, with 10 bases lining up with TRBD2. The V gene's germline CDR1 is SNHLY and CDR2 FYNNEI. CDR3 size: 15 residues. Unmatched junction bases numbered 5, after V lost 3 bases and J lost 6 bases. The CDR3 region has the DNA TGTGCCAGCAGTGAGGAAAGCGGGAGGGGCAATGAGCAGTTCTTC. This encodes CASSEESGRGNEQFF.

The V and J genes are TRBV5-4 and TRBJ2-3, with D unresolved. V dropped 4 bases and J dropped 4 bases, with 19 bases sitting between them. The CDR3 has 16 residues. Germline CDR1 and CDR2: SGHNT and YYREEE (reference sequence). This chain's CDR3 is CASSPPQTRSADTQYF. DNA of the CDR3: TGTGCCAGCAGCCCCCCGCAGACCCGAAGCGCAGATACGCAGTATTTT.

The chain is built from TRBV9 and TRBJ2-2; possibly TRBD2 for D (6 bases). This CDR3 spans 14 amino acids. The germline V gene encodes CDR1 SGDLS and CDR2 YYNGEE. The V end was cut by 0 bases, the J end by 4 bases, with 7 bases between. CDR3 residues: CASSVASATGELFF. Written as DNA, the CDR3 is TGTGCCAGCAGCGTAGCTAGCGCCACCGGGGAGCTGTTTTTT.

The V gene is TRBV9, the J gene TRBJ2-5, with D possibly matching TRBD2 (5 bases). Germline values: CDR1 SGDLS, CDR2 YYNGEE. The CDR3 spans 14 residues. Trimming left V 3 bases short and J 7 bases short, with 16 bases between. Here the CDR3 reads CASSETDYGGTQYF. The CDR3 DNA reads TGTGCCAGCAGCGAGACCGACTATGGAGGGACCCAGTACTTC.

This clone was counted once. The genes are TRBV11-2 and TRBJ2-1; 11 bases align to TRBD2. With 5 bases clipped from V and 4 bases from J, the junction kept 4 bases outside the gene matches. The germline V gene encodes CDR1 SGHAT and CDR2 FQNNGV. The CDR3 spans 15 residues. CDR3: CASSMTSGIYNEQFF. The CDR3 region has the DNA TGTGCCAGCAGCATGACTAGCGGGATATACAATGAGCAGTTCTTC.

This clone was detected only once. This chain joins TRBV4-1 and TRBJ2-3; possibly TRBD2 for D (7 bases). Germline values: CDR1 MGHRA, CDR2 YSYEKL. The CDR3 is 15 amino acids. The V end lost 4 bases, the J end lost 1 base, and 12 bases lay between the germline ends. The CDR3 DNA reads as TGCGCCAGCAGCCCGGGGGGCGGTGGCACAGATACGCAGTATTTT. Encoded protein: CASSPGGGGTDTQYF.

The chain joins TRBV6-5 to TRBJ2-3; D may be TRBD1 (5 bases). V was cut by 6 bases and J by 1 base, with 11 bases left in between. The CDR3 consists of 14 residues. CDR1 is MNHEY and CDR2 is SVGAGI in the germline V gene. The CDR3, as DNA: TGTGCCAGCAGGCTACAGGTGGGCACAGATACGCAGTATTTT. Translating gives CASRLQVGTDTQYF.

For this clone: This same CDR3 is encoded by further DNA sequences in the sample. This chain connects TRBV4-1 to TRBJ2-2; a weak D match, TRBD1 (5 bases). V was trimmed by 3 bases and J by 5 bases, leaving 10 bases between them. The CDR3 sequence is 14 residues long. Germline V CDR1 and CDR2: MGHRA, YSYEKL. The CDR3 region is CASSQGPRTGELFF. The CDR3 DNA follows: TGCGCCAGCAGCCAGGGGCCGCGGACCGGGGAGCTGTTTTTT.

V and J are TRBV10-3 and TRBJ1-6; 8 bases line up with TRBD1. The CDR3 extends over 14 amino acids. V dropped 6 bases and J dropped 9; count of bases not matched to a gene: 7. Germline CDR1 reads ENHRY; CDR2 reads SYGVKD. CDR3 residues: CAIRSTGDGSPLHF. The CDR3 region has the DNA TGTGCCATCAGATCGACAGGGGATGGTTCACCCCTCCACTTT.

This chain links TRBV2 with TRBJ1-1; tentatively, D is TRBD1 (6 bases). Looked up from germline, CDR1 is SNHLY and CDR2 is FYNNEI. Trimming took off 7 bases at V and 4 bases at J, with 13 bases between the two ends. The CDR3 has 13 residues. The CDR3 nucleotides read TGTGCCAGCAAGCGACAGGCCGGCACTGAAGCTTTCTTT. Translated, it gives CASKRQAGTEAFF.

The genes are TRBV7-9 and TRBJ2-3; 8 nucleotides line up with TRBD2. CDR3 length: 15 amino acids. Per the germline V gene, CDR1 is SEHNR and CDR2 is FQNEAQ (reference sequence). The trim removed 0 bases at V and 3 bases at J, leaving 2 bases unmatched. CDR3 DNA: TGTGCCAGCAGCTTAGCGGCTAGCGGGACAGATACGCAGTATTTT. The encoded protein is CASSLAASGTDTQYF. The full variable domain, its missing parts supplied by reference TRBV7-9 and TRBJ2-3, is DTGVSQNPRHKITKRGQNVTFRCDPISEHNRLYWYRQTLGQGPEFLTYFQNEAQLEKSRLLSDRFSAERPKGSFSTLEIQRTEQGDSAMYLCASSLAASGTDTQYFGPGTRLTVL.

V gene TRBV5-1 combines with J gene TRBJ2-2; tentative D call: TRBD1 (6 bases). Trimming took off 4 bases at V and 2 bases at J, with 9 bases between the two ends. In germline, CDR1 is SGHRS, CDR2 YFSETQ. This CDR3 is 14 amino acids long. Here the CDR3 reads CASSVGHNTGELFF. The CDR3, as DNA: TGCGCCAGCAGCGTGGGACATAACACCGGGGAGCTGTTTTTT.

The V and J genes are TRBV5-1 and TRBJ2-3; D ambiguous. V lost 4 bases to trimming and J lost 2 bases, with 8 bases between them. The CDR3 length is 13 residues. CDR1 is SGHRS and CDR2 is YFSETQ in the germline V gene. CDR3 nucleotides: TGCGCCAGCAGCAACAGCCCCACAGATACGCAGTATTTT. This codes for CASSNSPTDTQYF.

The chain employs TRBV23-1 and TRBJ2-5, with a tentative D call TRBD1 (6 bases). TRBV23-1 is an open reading frame whose function is uncertain. This CDR3 region has 13 residues. Trimming stripped 3 bases from V and 5 bases from J, with 10 bases between. The CDR3 is CASSQQGNETQYF. The DNA for the CDR3 is TGCGCCAGCAGTCAGCAGGGGAACGAGACCCAGTACTTC.

The genes are TRBV6-5 and TRBJ2-3; possibly TRBD2 for D (5 bases). V lost 3 bases to trimming and J lost 0 bases, with 7 bases between them. The CDR3 consists of 14 residues. CDR1 is MNHEY, CDR2 SVGAGI, per germline. The CDR3 is CASSYRGSTDTQYF. DNA for the CDR3: TGTGCCAGCAGTTATCGCGGGAGCACAGATACGCAGTATTTT.

The V and J genes are TRBV28 and TRBJ2-7; TRBD2 matches 12 bases. The CDR3 is 15 residues long. Trimming at V came to 3 bases and at J to 7 bases, leaving 7 bases not matched to a gene. Germline lookup yields CDR1 MDHEN and CDR2 SYDVKM. CDR3 sequence (DNA): TGTGCCAGCAGTTTCCCTAGCGGGAGGGCCCGAGAGCAGTACTTC. This sequence encodes CASSFPSGRAREQYF.

The rearrangement uses TRBV4-2 and TRBJ1-1; D unresolved. Germline values: CDR1 LGHNA, CDR2 YNFKEQ. V was trimmed by 2 bases and J by 5 bases, leaving 9 bases between them. The CDR3 is 13 amino acids. CDR3 in amino acids: CASSQTRVTEAFF. The DNA of the CDR3 is TGTGCCAGCAGCCAAACGAGGGTTACTGAAGCTTTCTTT.